This TCR beta chain was identified in a study of T cell responses to AZD1222 COVID-19 vaccine. Repertoires were generated with immunoSEQ multiplex PCR, while TCRdb's copy carries only in-frame clones and drops some. The sample shows 120,000 or so clones, around 92% of them seen only once. The sequencing used peripheral blood, collected 28 days after the second AZD1222 dose. The clonotype originates from an adult who received the AZD1222 COVID-19 vaccine.

The chain's CDR3 is CASSAHENTEAFF. In nucleotides, the CDR3 is TGTGCCAGCAGTGCCCACGAGAACACTGAAGCTTTCTTT. The J gene is TRBJ1-1, the V gene TRBV2; D gene unclear. The length of the CDR3 is 13 residues. The germline V gene has CDR1 SNHLY and CDR2 FYNNEI. Trimming took off 4 bases at V and 1 base at J, with 7 bases between the two ends.